What follows are 4 T cell receptor beta chains derived from one specimen sequenced in a study of beta chain features in type 1 diabetes. Since all of the isolated RNA was reverse transcribed, expressed TCRB transcripts were what got sequenced. Produced via immunoSEQ multiplex PCR; TCRdb's table is partial and in-frame only. The sample yields under 500,000 clones, approximately 28% seen once. The material sequenced was naive CD4+ T cells from blood. The source of these receptors is a man younger than 35 in good health.

The chain recombines TRBV7-9 with TRBJ1-1, with a tentative D call TRBD1 (6 bases). From germline, CDR1 is SEHNR and CDR2 FQNEAQ (reference sequence). V lost 4 bases and J 1 base, leaving 16 bases between the germline ends. CDR3 length: 16 residues. CDR3 nucleotide sequence: TGTGCCAGCAGCTCCCCCCGGGACAAAGGGAACACTGAAGCTTTCTTT. It specifies CASSSPRDKGNTEAFF.

The chain is built from TRBV6-5 and TRBJ2-7; D is ambiguous. With 0 bases removed from V and 2 bases from J, the gap between germline ends came to 11 bases. CDR1 MNHEY and CDR2 SVGAGI come from the germline V gene. The length of the CDR3 is 15 residues. Here the CDR3 reads CASSYSRIGPYEQYF. The CDR3, as DNA: TGTGCCAGCAGTTACTCGAGAATAGGGCCCTACGAGCAGTACTTC.

The V call is TRBV4-1, the J call TRBJ2-1; D not resolved. The germline V gene has CDR1 MGHRA and CDR2 YSYEKL. The CDR3 runs to 15 residues. The germline V and J ends were trimmed by 3 bases and 0 bases, with 9 bases remaining between them. The CDR3 DNA reads TGCGCCAGCAGCCAGTACTGGATCTCCTACAATGAGCAGTTCTTC. It is translated as CASSQYWISYNEQFF.

This clone occurred a few times. This chain links TRBV7-6 with TRBJ2-7; TRBD2 aligns across 7 bases. V lost 5 bases, J lost 0 bases, and 4 bases stayed unmatched. The CDR3 sequence is 14 residues long. Per germline, CDR1 SGHVS and CDR2 FNYEAQ. The CDR3: CASSPGTTSYEQYF. The CDR3 DNA reads as TGTGCCAGCAGCCCTGGGACTACCTCCTACGAGCAGTACTTC.